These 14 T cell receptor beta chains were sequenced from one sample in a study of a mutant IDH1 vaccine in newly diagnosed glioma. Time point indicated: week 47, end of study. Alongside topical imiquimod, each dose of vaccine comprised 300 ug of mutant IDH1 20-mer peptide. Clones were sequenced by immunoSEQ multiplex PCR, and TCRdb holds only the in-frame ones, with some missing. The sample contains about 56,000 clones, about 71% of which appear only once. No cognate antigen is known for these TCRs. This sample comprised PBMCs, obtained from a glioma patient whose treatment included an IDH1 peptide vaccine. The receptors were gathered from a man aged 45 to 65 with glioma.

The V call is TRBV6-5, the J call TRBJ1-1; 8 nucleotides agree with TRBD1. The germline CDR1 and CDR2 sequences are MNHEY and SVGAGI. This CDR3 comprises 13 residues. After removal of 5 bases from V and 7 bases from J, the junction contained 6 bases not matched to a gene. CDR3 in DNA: TGTGCCAGCAGTCTTCCCGGGACAGGTGAAGCTTTCTTT. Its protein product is CASSLPGTGEAFF.

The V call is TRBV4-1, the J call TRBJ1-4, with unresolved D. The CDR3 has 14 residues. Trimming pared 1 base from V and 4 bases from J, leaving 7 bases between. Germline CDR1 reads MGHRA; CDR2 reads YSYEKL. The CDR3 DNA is TGCGCCAGCAGCCAAGGACCCCGTAATGAAAAACTGTTTTTT. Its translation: CASSQGPRNEKLFF.

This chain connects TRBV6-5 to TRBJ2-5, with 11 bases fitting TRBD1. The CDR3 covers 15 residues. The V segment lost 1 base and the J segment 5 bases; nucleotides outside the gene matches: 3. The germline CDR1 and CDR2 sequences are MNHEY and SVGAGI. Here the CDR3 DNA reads TGTGCCAGCAGTTACTGGACAGGGGGCGAGGAGACCCAGTACTTC. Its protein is CASSYWTGGEETQYF.

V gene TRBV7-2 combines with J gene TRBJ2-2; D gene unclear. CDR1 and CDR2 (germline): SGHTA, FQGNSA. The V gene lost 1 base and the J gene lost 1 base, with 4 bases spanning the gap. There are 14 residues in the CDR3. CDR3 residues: CASSLGRNTGELFF. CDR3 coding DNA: TGTGCCAGCAGCTTAGGACGGAACACCGGGGAGCTGTTTTTT.

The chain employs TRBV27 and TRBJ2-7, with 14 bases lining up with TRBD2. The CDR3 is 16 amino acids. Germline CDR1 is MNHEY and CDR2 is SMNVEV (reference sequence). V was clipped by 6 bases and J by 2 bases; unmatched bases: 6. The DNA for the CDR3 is TGTGCCAGCAGCGGACTAGCGGGGGGTTCACCCTACGAGCAGTACTTC. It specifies CASSGLAGGSPYEQYF.

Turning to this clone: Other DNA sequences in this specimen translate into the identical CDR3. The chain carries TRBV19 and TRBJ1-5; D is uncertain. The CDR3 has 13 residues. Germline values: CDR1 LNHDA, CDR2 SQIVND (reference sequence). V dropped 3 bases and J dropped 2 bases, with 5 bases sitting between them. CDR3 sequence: CASSIGGNQPQHF. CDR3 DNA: TGTGCCAGTAGTATCGGGGGCAATCAGCCCCAGCATTTT.

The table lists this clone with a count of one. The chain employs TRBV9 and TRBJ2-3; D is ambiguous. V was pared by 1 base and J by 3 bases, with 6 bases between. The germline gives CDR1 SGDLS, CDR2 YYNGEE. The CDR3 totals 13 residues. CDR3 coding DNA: TGTGCCAGCAGCGTAAAATTGACAGATACGCAGTATTTT. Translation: CASSVKLTDTQYF.

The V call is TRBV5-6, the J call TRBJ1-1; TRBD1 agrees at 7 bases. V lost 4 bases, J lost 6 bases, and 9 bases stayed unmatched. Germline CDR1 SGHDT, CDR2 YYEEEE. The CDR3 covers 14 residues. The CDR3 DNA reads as TGTGCCAGCAGCGCCCGGACAGGTATCCCTGAAGCTTTCTTT. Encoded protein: CASSARTGIPEAFF.

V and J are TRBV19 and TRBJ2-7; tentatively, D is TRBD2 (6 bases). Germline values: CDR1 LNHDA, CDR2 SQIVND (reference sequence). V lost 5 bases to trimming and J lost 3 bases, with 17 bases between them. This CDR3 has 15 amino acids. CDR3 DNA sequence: TGTGCCAGTAGTGGAGGGACGGGTATTCACTACGAGCAGTACTTC. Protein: CASSGGTGIHYEQYF.

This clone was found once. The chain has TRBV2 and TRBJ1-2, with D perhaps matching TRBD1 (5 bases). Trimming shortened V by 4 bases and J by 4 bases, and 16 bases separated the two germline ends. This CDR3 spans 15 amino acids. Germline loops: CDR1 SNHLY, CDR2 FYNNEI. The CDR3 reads CASSVKRDVVYGYTF. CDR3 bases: TGTGCCAGCAGTGTTAAGCGGGACGTGGTCTATGGCTACACCTTC.

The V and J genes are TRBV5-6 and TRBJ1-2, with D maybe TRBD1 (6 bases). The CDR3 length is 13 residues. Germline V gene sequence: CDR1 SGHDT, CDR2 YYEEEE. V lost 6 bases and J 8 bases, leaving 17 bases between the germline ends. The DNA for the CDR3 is TGTGCCAGCACCGACAGGACGGCTACGGGCTACACCTTC. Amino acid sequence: CASTDRTATGYTF.

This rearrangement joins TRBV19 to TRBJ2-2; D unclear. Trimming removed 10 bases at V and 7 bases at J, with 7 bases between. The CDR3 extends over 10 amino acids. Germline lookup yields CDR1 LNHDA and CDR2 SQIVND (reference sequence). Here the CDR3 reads CATSYGELFF. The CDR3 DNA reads TGTGCCACCTCTTACGGGGAGCTGTTTTTT.

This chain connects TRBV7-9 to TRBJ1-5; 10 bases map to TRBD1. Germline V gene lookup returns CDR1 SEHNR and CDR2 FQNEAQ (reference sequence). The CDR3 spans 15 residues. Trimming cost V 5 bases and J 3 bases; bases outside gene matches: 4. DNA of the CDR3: TGTGCCAGCAGCCGGACAGGGGGGAACAATCAGCCCCAGCATTTT. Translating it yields CASSRTGGNNQPQHF.

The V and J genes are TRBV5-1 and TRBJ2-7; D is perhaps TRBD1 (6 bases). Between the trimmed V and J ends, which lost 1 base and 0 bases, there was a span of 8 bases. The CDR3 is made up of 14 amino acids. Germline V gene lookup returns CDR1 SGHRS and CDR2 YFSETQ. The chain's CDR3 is CASSLLGHSYEQYF. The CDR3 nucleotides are TGCGCCAGCAGCTTGTTGGGACACTCCTACGAGCAGTACTTC.